This TCR beta chain was obtained from a study of siplizumab effects on memory and regulatory T cells. A remark on this clone: The antigen remains unidentified.

Study observations and caveats: Naive T cells seemed more diverse than memory cells; they also seemed major alloresponse contributors.

Germline V gene sequence: CDR1 MNHEY, CDR2 SMNVEV (reference sequence). This CDR3 spans 14 amino acids. V shed 5 bases and J 3 bases; nucleotides not matched to a gene: 5. Sequencing used immunoSEQ multiplex PCR; TCRdb keeps in-frame clones, though not all of them. The table shows roughly 25,000 clones, with 75% to 85% occurring only once. This TCR was recovered from a human donor in good health. The genes are TRBV27 and TRBJ1-2; 8 nucleotides line up with TRBD1. Sequencing was performed on memory CD4+ T cells sorted from blood. This CDR3 is CASSPDRADYGYTF. CDR3 nucleotide sequence: TGTGCCAGCAGTCCGGACAGGGCTGACTATGGCTACACCTTC.